The 16 T cell receptor beta chains below were found in one sample sequenced in a study of cytomegalovirus exposure and HLA in healthy donors. It was with 60 Vbeta and 13 Jbeta primers that the PCR ran. Clones were sequenced by immunoSEQ multiplex PCR, and TCRdb holds only the in-frame ones, with some missing. Of 100,000 to 150,000 clones in the sample, roughly 83% were seen once. The sequenced sample consisted of PBMCs. Source of these receptors: a man aged 35 to 55 in good health and CMV-seronegative.

The chain links TRBV7-9 to TRBJ2-1; 9 bases map to TRBD2. The CDR3 contains 17 residues. Losses at the gene ends were 7 bases for V and 2 bases for J; bases not matched to a gene: 12. Germline CDR1 and CDR2: SEHNR and FQNEAQ (reference sequence). The CDR3 DNA is TGTGCCAGCAAATACGTCTCGGGCGGGGGGGCCTACAATGAGCAGTTCTTC. This translates into CASKYVSGGGAYNEQFF. The complete variable domain, with remaining parts taken from reference TRBV7-9 and TRBJ2-1, reads DTGVSQNPRHKITKRGQNVTFRCDPISEHNRLYWYRQTLGQGPEFLTYFQNEAQLEKSRLLSDRFSAERPKGSFSTLEIQRTEQGDSAMYLCASKYVSGGGAYNEQFFGPGTRLTVL.

CDR3 coding DNA: TGTGCCAGCGGAACTAGCGGCCCCTACGAGCAGTACTTC. Protein product: CASGTSGPYEQYF. The gene calls are TRBV2 and TRBJ2-7, with 8 bases lining up with TRBD2. Germline CDR1 reads SNHLY; CDR2 reads FYNNEI. V was clipped by 8 bases and J by 2 bases; unmatched bases: 5. This CDR3 has 13 amino acids.

V usage is TRBV11-3 and J usage is TRBJ2-1, with D hard to call. Trimming took off 0 bases at V and 0 bases at J, with 9 bases between the two ends. Per germline, CDR1 SGHNT and CDR2 YENEEA. CDR3 length equals 16 residues. The CDR3 region has the DNA TGTGCCAGCAGCTTAGATTACAGACGCTCCTACAATGAGCAGTTCTTC. It translates to CASSLDYRRSYNEQFF.

This clone was detected once. V is TRBV19 and J is TRBJ1-3, with D unresolved. The germline gives CDR1 LNHDA, CDR2 SQIVND (reference sequence). The CDR3 runs 14 residues. V lost 7 bases, J lost 4 bases, and 14 bases lay in between. This CDR3 is CASNSGPYGNTIYF. The CDR3 nucleotides read TGTGCCAGTAATTCTGGGCCTTACGGAAACACCATATATTTT.

The V and J genes are TRBV6-1 and TRBJ1-5, with 7 bases matching TRBD1. The CDR3 runs 14 residues. Per germline, CDR1 MNHNS and CDR2 SASEGT. Trimming at V came to 5 bases and at J to 6 bases, leaving 7 bases not matched to a gene. CDR3: CASSPGTESQPQHF. The CDR3 region has the DNA TGTGCCAGCAGTCCTGGGACAGAAAGTCAGCCCCAGCATTTT.

The rearrangement uses TRBV28 and TRBJ2-3; 9 positions match TRBD1. Germline V gives CDR1 MDHEN, CDR2 SYDVKM. The CDR3 consists of 16 residues. Unmatched junction bases numbered 9, after V lost 5 bases and J lost 3 bases. The CDR3 reads CASSIAGTGITDTQYF. The CDR3, as DNA: TGTGCCAGCAGTATAGCCGGGACAGGGATAACAGATACGCAGTATTTT.

The chain combines TRBV29-1 with TRBJ2-5, with D possibly matching TRBD1 (5 bases). Germline CDR1 is SQVTM and CDR2 is ANQGSEA. This CDR3 region has 11 residues. Trimming stripped 4 bases from V and 4 bases from J, with 7 bases between. The CDR3 loop reads CSVVQAETQYF. Written as DNA, the CDR3 is TGCAGCGTTGTACAGGCAGAGACCCAGTACTTC.

The chain employs TRBV7-2 and TRBJ2-7; possibly TRBD2 for D (6 bases). The CDR3 length is 17 residues. V lost 3 bases, J lost 2 bases, and 20 bases lay in between. Germline assignment: CDR1 SGHTA and CDR2 FQGNSA. In DNA, the CDR3 is TGTGCCAGCAGCTTTTCTTGGGGAGGCCCTAACCCCTACGAGCAGTACTTC. Residues: CASSFSWGGPNPYEQYF.

This rearrangement joins TRBV6-5 to TRBJ2-7; a weak D match, TRBD1 (6 bases). The CDR3 runs 12 residues. The V gene lost 10 bases and the J gene lost 0 bases, with 10 bases spanning the gap. Germline CDR1 reads MNHEY; CDR2 reads SVGAGI. This CDR3 is CATSGDSYEQYF. CDR3 coding DNA: TGTGCCACCTCAGGGGACTCCTACGAGCAGTACTTC.

A word on this clone: The same CDR3 can be traced to other DNA sequences in this sample. The rearrangement links TRBV28 to TRBJ2-7, with 7 positions matching TRBD1. Germline V gives CDR1 MDHEN, CDR2 SYDVKM. CDR3 length equals 15 residues. V lost 0 bases, J lost 4 bases, and 6 bases stayed unmatched. The CDR3 loop is CASSLWGTVAYEQYF. DNA for the CDR3: TGTGCCAGCAGTTTATGGGGGACAGTGGCTTACGAGCAGTACTTC.

This rearrangement joins TRBV7-9 to TRBJ2-7; 10 bases are shared with TRBD1. The CDR3 totals 15 residues. In germline, CDR1 is SEHNR, CDR2 FQNEAQ (reference sequence). Trimming cost V 5 bases and J 2 bases; bases outside gene matches: 6. The CDR3 DNA reads TGTGCCAGCAGCACCCGACAGGGGGCTACCTACGAGCAGTACTTC. This sequence encodes CASSTRQGATYEQYF.

This clone occurred once. The chain links TRBV5-6 to TRBJ1-3, with D maybe TRBD1 (5 bases). The V gene's germline CDR1 is SGHDT and CDR2 YYEEEE. There are 15 residues in the CDR3. The V and J ends lost 4 bases and 0 bases respectively, with 11 bases between them. CDR3 in amino acids: CASSRRTSSGNTIYF. The CDR3 coding sequence is TGTGCCAGCAGCCGCAGGACAAGCTCTGGAAACACCATATATTTT.

The chain employs TRBV4-3 and TRBJ2-3; the D gene is possibly TRBD2 (6 bases). Germline V gene sequence: CDR1 LGHNA, CDR2 YSLEER. The CDR3 has 15 amino acids. V was clipped by 3 bases and J by 0 bases, with 10 bases between them. CDR3 in amino acids: CASSQSGTSTDTQYF. CDR3 nucleotide sequence: TGCGCCAGCAGCCAGTCCGGGACTAGCACAGATACGCAGTATTTT.

This chain uses TRBV7-9 with TRBJ2-7; TRBD2 might be the D (6 bases). CDR3 size: 14 residues. The ends were cut back, 5 bases at V and 2 bases at J, with 13 bases in the middle. Germline V gene data show CDR1 as SEHNR and CDR2 as FQNEAQ (reference sequence). The CDR3 is CASSPLPGAYEQYF. CDR3 nucleotide sequence: TGTGCCAGCAGCCCCCTCCCGGGGGCCTACGAGCAGTACTTC.

This clone has just one count. The chain uses TRBV29-1 and TRBJ2-3, with 10 bases matching TRBD2. The CDR3 length is 15 residues. The V and J ends lost 2 bases and 4 bases, in that order; junction bases with no gene match: 6. From germline, CDR1 is SQVTM and CDR2 ANQGSEA. CDR3 nucleotide sequence: TGCAGCGTTGAACTAGCGGGAGACTCGTCAGATACGCAGTATTTT. Amino acid sequence: CSVELAGDSSDTQYF.

The chain recombines TRBV5-1 with TRBJ2-7, with 14 bases identical to TRBD2. This CDR3 comprises 16 residues. CDR1 is SGHRS and CDR2 is YFSETQ in the germline V gene. V dropped 1 base and J dropped 7; count of bases not matched to a gene: 7. The CDR3: CASSLPRLAGGDEQYF. The CDR3, as DNA: TGCGCCAGCAGCTTGCCGAGACTAGCGGGAGGGGATGAGCAGTACTTC.